This entry lists 31 T cell receptor beta chains sequenced from one sample in a study of blood T cell repertoires in COVID-19. Profiling relied on immunoSEQ multiplex PCR, and the TCRdb table lists in-frame clones only, not all of them. Here the sample spans approximately 180,000 clones, around 76% being singletons. The material sequenced was peripheral blood. These receptors came from a woman between 65 and 79 years old with acute or convalescent COVID-19.

This chain uses TRBV28 with TRBJ2-1; 13 bases match TRBD2. Germline V CDR1 and CDR2: MDHEN, SYDVKM. This CDR3 has 15 residues. The V segment lost 6 bases and the J segment 7 bases; nucleotides outside the gene matches: 6. CDR3 sequence reads: CASRPGTSGANEQFF. In DNA, the CDR3 is TGTGCCAGCAGACCCGGGACTAGCGGGGCGAATGAGCAGTTCTTC. The full variable domain, its missing parts supplied by reference TRBV28 and TRBJ2-1, is DVKVTQSSRYLVKRTGEKVFLECVQDMDHENMFWYRQDPGLGLRLIYFSYDVKMKEKGDIPEGYSVSREKKERFSLILESASTNQTSMYLCASRPGTSGANEQFFGPGTRLTVL.

The CDR3 region is CASSPYRGIKTIAKNIQYF. The DNA of the CDR3 is TGTGCCAGCAGCCCCTACAGGGGGATAAAAACTATAGCCAAAAACATTCAGTACTTC. V usage is TRBV21-1 and J usage is TRBJ2-4; the D call in the table, TRBD1, was not verified against the DNA. TRBV21-1 is a recognized pseudogene. The CDR3 runs 19 residues.

The chain combines TRBV2 with TRBJ2-1; D is possibly TRBD2 (6 bases). CDR3 length equals 12 residues. Deletions cut 7 bases from V and 6 bases from J, with 10 bases between. The germline V gene encodes CDR1 SNHLY and CDR2 FYNNEI. As DNA, the CDR3 is TGTGCCAGCACGCGGGGTGCCAATGAGCAGTTCTTC. It yields the protein CASTRGANEQFF.

V and J are TRBV15 and TRBJ2-7, with D possibly being TRBD2 (6 bases). The CDR3 length is 16 residues. From germline, CDR1 is LNHNV and CDR2 YYDKDF (reference sequence). The V end was cut by 0 bases, the J end by 1 base, with 13 bases between. The CDR3 spells CATSRDFLSGSYEQYF. CDR3 nucleotides: TGTGCCACCAGCAGAGATTTCCTTAGCGGATCCTACGAGCAGTACTTC.

The rearrangement joins TRBV4-3 to TRBJ2-1, with D maybe TRBD2 (5 bases). V gave up 0 bases and J gave up 12 bases, with 21 bases separating them. The CDR3 sequence is 16 residues long. CDR1 is LGHNA and CDR2 is YSLEER in the germline V gene. CDR3 residues: CASSQDAASSRGRQFF. CDR3 nucleotide sequence: TGCGCCAGCAGCCAAGATGCGGCTAGCTCCCGGGGAAGGCAGTTCTTC.

The V call is TRBV4-3, the J call TRBJ1-2, with no clear D. The CDR3 sequence is 15 residues long. Germline CDR1 is LGHNA and CDR2 is YSLEER. With 0 bases removed from V and 5 bases from J, the gap between germline ends came to 13 bases. The CDR3 loop reads CASSQDRLVGYGYTF. CDR3 nucleotides: TGCGCCAGCAGCCAAGATCGCCTAGTTGGGTATGGCTACACCTTC.

This clone was recorded once. The J gene is TRBJ1-5, the V gene TRBV3-1 (or the pseudogene TRBV3-2); D remains unclear. This CDR3 has 12 amino acids. V lost 2 bases, J lost 7 bases, and 6 bases lay in between. CDR1 and CDR2 (germline): LGHDT, YNNKEL (reference sequence). As DNA, the CDR3 is TGTGCCAGCAGCCAACGAGGACAGCCCCAGCATTTT. Translating gives CASSQRGQPQHF.

At least ten counts were recorded for this clone. The genes are TRBV5-4 and TRBJ2-5, with 10 bases lining up with TRBD2. With 4 bases clipped from V and 1 base from J, the junction kept 7 bases outside the gene matches. The CDR3 is 16 amino acids. Looked up from germline, CDR1 is SGHNT and CDR2 is YYREEE (reference sequence). CDR3 loop: CASSREIAGGQETQYF. CDR3 DNA: TGTGCCAGCAGCCGGGAAATAGCGGGAGGCCAAGAGACCCAGTACTTC.

The chain combines TRBV3-1 (or the pseudogene TRBV3-2) with TRBJ2-1; 7 bases map to TRBD1. Unmatched junction bases numbered 3, after V lost 0 bases and J lost 1 base. Germline CDR1 is LGHDT and CDR2 is YNNKEL (reference sequence). The CDR3 is made up of 16 amino acids. This CDR3 is CASSQDRTGSYNEQFF. CDR3 sequence (DNA): TGTGCCAGCAGCCAAGATCGGACAGGATCCTACAATGAGCAGTTCTTC.

J is TRBJ1-2 and V is TRBV7-2; TRBD1 is a possible D gene (5 bases). The germline V gene encodes CDR1 SGHTA and CDR2 FQGNSA. The V and J ends lost 1 base and 3 bases respectively, with 12 bases between them. The CDR3 covers 15 residues. CDR3 loop: CASSLEVAGYYGYTF. The CDR3 DNA sequence: TGTGCCAGCAGCTTAGAGGTTGCAGGGTACTATGGCTACACCTTC.

Concerning this clone itself: Other DNA variants within this sample encode the same CDR3. The chain combines TRBV18 with TRBJ1-2; tentatively, D is TRBD1 (5 bases). Germline V gene sequence: CDR1 KGHSH, CDR2 LQKENI. Trimming left V 6 bases short and J 3 bases short, with 11 bases between. The CDR3 runs 13 residues. This CDR3 is CASSPDSYYGYTF. CDR3 bases: TGTGCCAGCTCTCCCGACAGCTACTATGGCTACACCTTC.

This clone was seen a few times. The gene calls are TRBV4-2 and TRBJ1-2, with a possible D match to TRBD1 (5 bases). With 0 bases removed from V and 4 bases from J, the gap between germline ends came to 12 bases. There are 15 residues in the CDR3. Germline V gene data show CDR1 as LGHNA and CDR2 as YNFKEQ. The CDR3 reads CASSQDQEQGYGYTF. CDR3 DNA sequence: TGTGCCAGCAGCCAAGATCAAGAGCAGGGCTATGGCTACACCTTC.

V is TRBV19 and J is TRBJ2-3; 7 bases align to TRBD2. V lost 1 base to trimming and J lost 6 bases; unmatched junction nucleotides: 4. This CDR3 region has 14 residues. Germline-derived CDR1 and CDR2 are LNHDA and SQIVND (reference sequence). DNA for the CDR3: TGTGCCAGTAGTATAGGGACTAGTCCGGATACGCAGTATTTT. It specifies CASSIGTSPDTQYF.

This chain connects TRBV5-5 to TRBJ2-2; D perhaps matches TRBD2 (6 bases). V lost 4 bases to trimming and J lost 2 bases, with 15 bases between them. The CDR3 is 16 residues long. Germline-derived CDR1 and CDR2 are SGHKS and YYEKEE (reference sequence). For the CDR3, the DNA is TGTGCCAGCAGCAGAACCGGGACTCCCAACACCGGGGAGCTGTTTTTT. Amino acids: CASSRTGTPNTGELFF.

The chain recombines TRBV5-6 with TRBJ2-5; 7 nucleotides match TRBD1. Germline-derived CDR1 and CDR2 are SGHDT and YYEEEE. This CDR3 comprises 16 residues. V was pared by 1 base and J by 1 base, with 7 bases of the junction left unmatched. The CDR3 protein is CASSLSPTGLQETQYF. The CDR3 DNA reads TGTGCCAGCAGCTTGAGTCCGACAGGGCTCCAAGAGACCCAGTACTTC. The full variable domain, its missing parts supplied by reference TRBV5-6 and TRBJ2-5, is DAGVTQSPTHLIKTRGQQVTLRCSPKSGHDTVSWYQQALGQGPQFIFQYYEEEERQRGNFPDRFSGHQFPNYSSELNVNALLLGDSALYLCASSLSPTGLQETQYFGPGTRLLVL.

The chain carries TRBV19 and TRBJ1-5, with D uncertain. Germline assignment: CDR1 LNHDA and CDR2 SQIVND (reference sequence). The CDR3 loop spans 11 amino acids. Deletions cut 0 bases from V and 16 bases from J, with 10 bases between. The CDR3: CASSIESTAHF. CDR3 bases: TGTGCCAGTAGTATAGAAAGCACTGCCCATTTT.

V usage is TRBV6-5 and J usage is TRBJ1-1; maybe TRBD1 (6 bases). CDR1 MNHEY and CDR2 SVGAGI come from the germline V gene. The V and J ends lost 7 bases and 7 bases respectively, with 19 bases between them. The CDR3 has 14 amino acids. CDR3 sequence reads: CASTKGGGLSEAFF. In nucleotides, the CDR3 is TGTGCCAGCACTAAAGGGGGGGGGTTAAGTGAAGCTTTCTTT.

The V and J genes are TRBV30 and TRBJ2-7, with D possibly TRBD1 on 5 matching bases. V was clipped by 0 bases and J by 1 base, with 19 bases between them. The germline CDR1 and CDR2 sequences are GTSNPN and SVGIG (reference sequence). This CDR3 spans 17 amino acids. The CDR3: CAWSVGRADVGSYEQYF. As DNA, the CDR3 is TGTGCCTGGAGTGTAGGCAGGGCCGACGTGGGATCCTACGAGCAGTACTTC.

This clone has only one observation. The gene calls are TRBV29-1 and TRBJ1-2; no clear D. The V and J ends lost 3 bases and 3 bases respectively, with 11 bases between them. This CDR3 has 13 amino acids. The V gene's germline CDR1 is SQVTM and CDR2 ANQGSEA. CDR3 DNA sequence: TGCAGCGTTGATCATCAACGGGACTATGGCTACACCTTC. This gives the protein CSVDHQRDYGYTF.

The rearrangement links TRBV4-3 to TRBJ1-2, with no clear D. The CDR3 has 11 amino acids. V lost 4 bases and J lost 4, with 4 bases in between. Germline V gene sequence: CDR1 LGHNA, CDR2 YSLEER. For the CDR3, the DNA is TGCGCCAGCAGCCGAGGCTATGGCTACACCTTC. It encodes CASSRGYGYTF.

This chain connects TRBV28 to TRBJ1-4; 7 positions match TRBD1. Per germline, CDR1 MDHEN and CDR2 SYDVKM. Trimming at V came to 3 bases and at J to 3 bases, leaving 4 bases not matched to a gene. This CDR3 comprises 15 residues. The CDR3 protein is CASSFVGQSNEKLFF. The CDR3 DNA sequence: TGTGCCAGCAGTTTTGTGGGACAGTCTAATGAAAAACTGTTTTTT. Filled out from reference TRBV28 and TRBJ1-4, the complete variable domain reads DVKVTQSSRYLVKRTGEKVFLECVQDMDHENMFWYRQDPGLGLRLIYFSYDVKMKEKGDIPEGYSVSREKKERFSLILESASTNQTSMYLCASSFVGQSNEKLFFGSGTQLSVL.

This clone was found once. This chain uses TRBV28 with TRBJ1-2; D possibly corresponds to TRBD1 (5 bases). Trimming took 2 bases from V and 6 from J, leaving 16 bases between them. Germline CDR1 reads MDHEN; CDR2 reads SYDVKM. This CDR3 has 15 amino acids. CDR3 residues: CASSLIGAAVHGYTF. The CDR3 coding sequence is TGTGCCAGCAGTTTAATAGGGGCCGCAGTCCATGGCTACACCTTC.

The chain is built from TRBV11-3 and TRBJ2-3, with 10 bases lining up with TRBD2. This CDR3 is built from 15 residues. With V trimmed by 4 bases and J by 5 bases, 6 bases remained unmatched. Germline V gene data show CDR1 as SGHNT and CDR2 as YENEEA. This CDR3 is CASSSSGRAEDTQYF. The CDR3 DNA follows: TGTGCCAGCAGCTCCAGCGGGAGGGCCGAAGATACGCAGTATTTT.

V usage is TRBV5-1 and J usage is TRBJ2-5; 10 bases fit TRBD2. The ends lost 7 bases at V and 2 bases at J; junction bases unmatched: 20. Germline V gene lookup returns CDR1 SGHRS and CDR2 YFSETQ. CDR3 length: 19 amino acids. The CDR3 nucleotides are TGCGCCAGCCGGCGATTTTGGGCTAGCGGGGGCCGCTCTCAAGAGACCCAGTACTTC. Its protein is CASRRFWASGGRSQETQYF.

The V gene is TRBV23-1, the J gene TRBJ2-3, with TRBD2 as a possible D gene (5 bases). TRBV23-1 is sorted into the ORF group, with uncertain function. Trimming took off 0 bases at V and 1 base at J, with 23 bases between the two ends. This CDR3 contains 20 residues. CDR3 sequence reads: CASSQSPFQVRGICTDTQYF. The CDR3 DNA is TGCGCCAGCAGTCAATCGCCTTTCCAGGTAAGAGGGATCTGCACAGATACGCAGTATTTT.

The V gene is TRBV3-1 (or the pseudogene TRBV3-2), the J gene TRBJ2-1, with 7 positions matching TRBD2. This CDR3 contains 15 residues. Looked up from germline, CDR1 is LGHDT and CDR2 is YNNKEL (reference sequence). V was pared by 1 base and J by 5 bases, with 5 bases of the junction left unmatched. The CDR3 DNA sequence: TGTGCCAGCAGCCAAGTATCTAGCGGAAACAATGAGCAGTTCTTC. The encoded protein is CASSQVSSGNNEQFF.

The V call is TRBV27, the J call TRBJ1-5, with a possible D match to TRBD1 (5 bases). Trimming removed 2 bases at V and 3 bases at J, with 11 bases between. The CDR3 length is 15 residues. Germline-derived CDR1 and CDR2 are MNHEY and SMNVEV (reference sequence). CDR3 region: CASSLGAFNNQPQHF. The CDR3 DNA reads as TGTGCCAGCAGTTTAGGGGCGTTCAACAATCAGCCCCAGCATTTT.

This clone was seen a few times. The chain has TRBV18 and TRBJ1-1; TRBD1 matches at 9 bases. The V segment lost 3 bases and the J segment 2 bases; nucleotides outside the gene matches: 7. CDR3 length equals 16 residues. Germline V CDR1 and CDR2: KGHSH, LQKENI. CDR3 in DNA: TGTGCCAGCTCACCCACCCGGGACAGGGTTAACACTGAAGCTTTCTTT. Translated, it gives CASSPTRDRVNTEAFF. Full variable domain (remainder filled in from reference TRBV18 and TRBJ1-1): NAGVMQNPRHLVRRRGQEARLRCSPMKGHSHVYWYRQLPEEGLKFMVYLQKENIIDESGMPKERFSAEFPKEGPSILRIQQVVRGDSAAYFCASSPTRDRVNTEAFFGQGTRLTVV.

The chain has TRBV30 and TRBJ1-1; weak D call: TRBD1 (5 bases). Deletions cut 5 bases from V and 1 base from J, with 11 bases between. Germline CDR1 reads GTSNPN; CDR2 reads SVGIG (reference sequence). The CDR3 is 13 residues long. CDR3 in DNA: TGTGCCTGGGCAGGTACAGGGAACACTGAAGCTTTCTTT. This codes for CAWAGTGNTEAFF.

The chain links TRBV19 to TRBJ1-1; maybe TRBD1 (5 bases). This CDR3 contains 13 residues. Trimming took 7 bases from V and 1 from J, leaving 10 bases between them. Germline V gene sequence: CDR1 LNHDA, CDR2 SQIVND (reference sequence). The CDR3 region has the DNA TGTGCCAGTAACCGACAGCAGAACACTGAAGCTTTCTTT. This gives the protein CASNRQQNTEAFF.

The rearrangement uses TRBV7-3 and TRBJ1-2; D remains ambiguous. Trimming took off 5 bases at V and 1 base at J, with 11 bases between the two ends. CDR1 and CDR2 (germline): SGHTA, FQGTGA. This CDR3 is built from 14 residues. Here the CDR3 reads CASSPDHSNYGYTF. DNA for the CDR3: TGTGCCAGCAGCCCCGATCACAGTAACTATGGCTACACCTTC.